This T cell receptor (beta chain) originates from a study of blood T cell repertoires in COVID-19. Study summary: Nucleic acid was either cDNA or gDNA, and it came from T cells, B-cell-depleted T cells, or PBMCs.

Original analysis: Reference gene primers were amplified, and this amplification served to estimate nucleated cell counts. TCRdb keeps only in-frame clones here, not all; method: immunoSEQ multiplex PCR. V and J calls and clone size are copied from that table; D and trimming were computed from the DNA. Among around 38,000 clones, about 88% were seen once, and the ten largest hold more than 5%. Sequenced: peripheral blood. This TCR was sampled from a human donor in a cohort sampled during active COVID-19.

The CDR3 is CASSQSETQYF. The CDR3 nucleotides read TGTGCCAGCTCCCAATCCGAGACCCAGTACTTC. The chain employs TRBV3-1 (or the pseudogene TRBV3-2) and TRBJ2-5; D gene uncertain. The CDR3 has 11 amino acids. Trimming cost V 8 bases and J 5 bases, with 9 bases left between them. Germline V CDR1 and CDR2: LGHDT, YNNKEL (reference sequence).